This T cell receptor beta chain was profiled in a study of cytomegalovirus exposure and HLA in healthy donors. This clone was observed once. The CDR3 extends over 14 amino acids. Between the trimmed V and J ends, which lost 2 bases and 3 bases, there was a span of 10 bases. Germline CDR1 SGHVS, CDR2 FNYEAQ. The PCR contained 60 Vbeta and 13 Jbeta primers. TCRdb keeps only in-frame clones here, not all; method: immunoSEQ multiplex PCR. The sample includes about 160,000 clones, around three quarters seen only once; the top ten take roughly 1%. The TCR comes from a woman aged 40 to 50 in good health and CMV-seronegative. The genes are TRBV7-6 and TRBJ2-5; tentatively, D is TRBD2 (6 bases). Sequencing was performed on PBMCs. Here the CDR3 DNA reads TGTGCCAGCAGCTTAAGGGGAGGAGAAGAGACCCAGTACTTC. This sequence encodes CASSLRGGEETQYF. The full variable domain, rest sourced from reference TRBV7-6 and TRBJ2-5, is GAGVSQSPRYKVTKRGQDVALRCDPISGHVSLYWYRQALGQGPEFLTYFNYEAQQDKSGLPNDRFSAERPEGSISTLTIQRTEQRDSAMYRCASSLRGGEETQYFGPGTRLLVL.